Listed below are T cell receptor beta chains from one sample, sequenced in a study of long-term antiretroviral therapy in people with HIV. Clones were sequenced by immunoSEQ multiplex PCR, and TCRdb holds only the in-frame ones, with some missing. The sample records roughly 20,000 clones, roughly 84% being singletons. Here the sequenced sample was unsorted PBMCs, taken 1.9 years after starting antiretroviral therapy. The receptors were gathered from a woman aged 45 to 65 with HIV. Each CDR3 is given with its conserved first and last residue. Fields, in order: D gene, clone size, J gene, CDR3 length, V gene, CDR3 protein, CDR3 DNA. A D gene is named only where the DNA matches it firmly. Part of the rows lack a size; the others show once, few, many or a class for expanded clones.

D gene: TRBD1
clone size: .
J gene: TRBJ1-1
CDR3 length: 16
V gene: TRBV28
CDR3 protein: CASSLGKQGVITEAFF
CDR3 DNA: TGTGCCAGCAGTTTAGGAAAACAGGGGGTGATAACTGAAGCTTTCTTT

D gene: .
clone size: few
J gene: TRBJ2-2
CDR3 length: 12
V gene: TRBV25-1
CDR3 protein: CAGSSNTGELFF
CDR3 DNA: TGTGCAGGGTCCAGTAACACCGGGGAGCTGTTTTTT

D gene: .
clone size: .
J gene: TRBJ2-7
CDR3 length: 12
V gene: TRBV7-9
CDR3 protein: CASSQGSYEQYF
CDR3 DNA: TGTGCCAGCAGCCAGGGATCCTACGAGCAGTACTTC

D gene: .
clone size: .
J gene: TRBJ2-4
CDR3 length: 14
V gene: TRBV7-8
CDR3 protein: CASSLQGSKNIQYF
CDR3 DNA: TGTGCCAGCAGCTTACAGGGTTCCAAAAACATTCAGTACTTC

D gene: .
clone size: .
J gene: TRBJ1-2
CDR3 length: 13
V gene: TRBV6-6
CDR3 protein: CASKKRTAYGYTF
CDR3 DNA: TGTGCCAGCAAGAAACGGACAGCCTATGGCTACACCTTC

D gene: .
clone size: once
J gene: TRBJ1-2
CDR3 length: 15
V gene: TRBV5-1
CDR3 protein: CASRILPEGLGGYTF
CDR3 DNA: TGCGCCAGCAGGATTCTTCCCGAGGGTCTAGGTGGCTACACCTTC

D gene: .
clone size: .
J gene: TRBJ2-5
CDR3 length: 18
V gene: TRBV29-1
CDR3 protein: CSVDGLAGASDHQETQYF
CDR3 DNA: TGCAGCGTTGATGGGCTTGCGGGTGCTAGCGATCATCAAGAGACCCAGTACTTC

D gene: TRBD2
clone size: .
J gene: TRBJ2-2
CDR3 length: 19
V gene: TRBV9
CDR3 protein: CASSSHGGGHLFNTGELFF
CDR3 DNA: TGTGCCAGCAGCTCACACGGGGGGGGTCACCTTTTTAACACCGGGGAGCTGTTTTTT

D gene: .
clone size: few
J gene: TRBJ1-6
CDR3 length: 15
V gene: TRBV6-1
CDR3 protein: CASSERRGVLSPLHF
CDR3 DNA: TGTGCCAGCAGTGAAAGAAGGGGGGTATTGTCACCCCTCCACTTT

D gene: .
clone size: .
J gene: TRBJ2-2
CDR3 length: 14
V gene: TRBV4-3
CDR3 protein: CASTWDKGAGELFF
CDR3 DNA: TGCGCCAGCACCTGGGACAAGGGGGCCGGGGAGCTGTTTTTT

D gene: TRBD1
clone size: .
J gene: TRBJ1-3
CDR3 length: 15
V gene: TRBV2
CDR3 protein: CASSETGAGGNTIYF
CDR3 DNA: TGTGCCAGCAGTGAAACAGGGGCGGGTGGAAACACCATATATTTT

D gene: .
clone size: .
J gene: TRBJ1-6
CDR3 length: 19
V gene: TRBV30
CDR3 protein: CAWSRPGTRLSSYNSPLHF
CDR3 DNA: TGTGCCTGGAGTCGACCCGGGACAAGATTAAGCTCCTATAATTCACCCCTCCACTTT

D gene: .
clone size: few
J gene: TRBJ1-2
CDR3 length: 13
V gene: TRBV2
CDR3 protein: CASRVTNNYGYTF
CDR3 DNA: TGTGCCAGCAGGGTCACAAACAACTATGGCTACACCTTC

D gene: .
clone size: .
J gene: TRBJ2-3
CDR3 length: 14
V gene: TRBV5-1
CDR3 protein: CASSFRTSTDTQYF
CDR3 DNA: TGCGCCAGCAGCTTCCGGACTTCCACAGATACGCAGTATTTT

D gene: .
clone size: once
J gene: TRBJ2-3
CDR3 length: 10
V gene: TRBV29-1
CDR3 protein: CSVGIDTQYF
CDR3 DNA: TGCAGCGTTGGAATAGATACGCAGTATTTT

D gene: TRBD2
clone size: .
J gene: TRBJ2-1
CDR3 length: 16
V gene: TRBV7-3
CDR3 protein: CASSFSGLAGINEQFF
CDR3 DNA: TGTGCCAGCAGCTTCTCGGGACTAGCGGGGATTAATGAGCAGTTCTTC

D gene: .
clone size: .
J gene: TRBJ1-6
CDR3 length: 16
V gene: TRBV9
CDR3 protein: CASSLRGDRIYSPLHF
CDR3 DNA: TGTGCCAGCAGCCTCAGAGGGGACCGAATATATTCACCCCTCCACTTT

D gene: .
clone size: .
J gene: TRBJ2-5
CDR3 length: 20
V gene: TRBV5-4
CDR3 protein: CASSFGPGQRLGGGQETQYF
CDR3 DNA: TGTGCCAGCAGCTTTGGGCCGGGACAGAGATTGGGGGGTGGCCAAGAGACCCAGTACTTC

D gene: TRBD1
clone size: .
J gene: TRBJ1-5
CDR3 length: 15
V gene: TRBV6-5
CDR3 protein: CASSTGVGSNQPQHF
CDR3 DNA: TGTGCCAGCAGCACAGGGGTAGGCAGCAATCAGCCCCAGCATTTT

D gene: .
clone size: once
J gene: TRBJ1-3
CDR3 length: 10
V gene: TRBV10-3
CDR3 protein: CAGGRDTIYF
CDR3 DNA: TGTGCCGGGGGACGTGACACCATATATTTT